This entry lists 24 T cell receptor beta chains sequenced from one sample in a study of T cell changes during pregnancy in multiple sclerosis. The data were produced by immunoSEQ multiplex PCR, yet TCRdb's version contains in-frame clones alone and is incomplete. The table lists under 20,000 clones, 89% of them singletons. This sample comprised CD8+ T cells from peripheral blood mononuclear cells, obtained in the second trimester of pregnancy. The receptor set was obtained from a female donor in good health, enrolled as a control in a pregnancy study.

The chain employs TRBV13 and TRBJ2-3, with 9 bases that match TRBD1. The V segment lost 5 bases and the J segment 3 bases; nucleotides outside the gene matches: 6. Germline values: CDR1 PRHDT, CDR2 FYEKMQ (reference sequence). The CDR3 loop spans 15 amino acids. This CDR3 is CASSPTGTGTDTQYF. The CDR3 coding sequence is TGTGCCAGCAGCCCTACCGGGACAGGGACAGATACGCAGTATTTT. Full variable domain (outside the CDR3, taken from reference TRBV13 and TRBJ2-3): AAGVIQSPRHLIKEKRETATLKCYPIPRHDTVYWYQQGPGQDPQFLISFYEKMQSDKGSIPDRFSAQQFSDYHSELNMSSLELGDSALYFCASSPTGTGTDTQYFGPGTRLTVL.

The V call is TRBV5-4, the J call TRBJ2-7; a weak D match, TRBD1 (6 bases). In germline, CDR1 is SGHNT, CDR2 YYREEE (reference sequence). The ends were cut back, 3 bases at V and 0 bases at J, with 16 bases in the middle. The CDR3 consists of 16 residues. CDR3 protein: CASSYQPGRGSYEQYF. The CDR3 nucleotides are TGTGCCAGCAGCTATCAGCCGGGCAGGGGCTCCTACGAGCAGTACTTC.

This clone has just one count. The chain links TRBV28 to TRBJ2-3, with 14 bases aligning to TRBD2. V dropped 5 bases and J dropped 3; count of bases not matched to a gene: 10. Germline loops: CDR1 MDHEN, CDR2 SYDVKM. This CDR3 has 18 residues. This CDR3 reads CASSPGLAGDWDTDTQYF. The DNA for the CDR3 is TGTGCCAGCAGTCCGGGACTAGCGGGAGATTGGGATACAGATACGCAGTATTTT. Full variable domain (missing parts from reference TRBV28 and TRBJ2-3): DVKVTQSSRYLVKRTGEKVFLECVQDMDHENMFWYRQDPGLGLRLIYFSYDVKMKEKGDIPEGYSVSREKKERFSLILESASTNQTSMYLCASSPGLAGDWDTDTQYFGPGTRLTVL.

This clone was seen only a few times. The V and J genes are TRBV29-1 and TRBJ2-1; 10 nucleotides match TRBD2. The V segment lost 8 bases and the J segment 1 base; nucleotides outside the gene matches: 17. Germline V CDR1 and CDR2: SQVTM, ANQGSEA. The CDR3 loop spans 18 amino acids. Here the CDR3 DNA reads TGCAGCCCCCAGGGGCCTAGCGGGAGTGGCGGGTCCTACAATGAGCAGTTCTTC. Translating it yields CSPQGPSGSGGSYNEQFF.

V and J are TRBV7-8 and TRBJ1-2; 12 bases align to TRBD1. V trimming: 4 bases; J trimming: 1 base; junction bases outside the gene matches: 10. The CDR3 consists of 18 residues. Germline V gives CDR1 SGHVS, CDR2 FQNEAQ. CDR3 region: CASSSRTGTGGVNYGYTF. CDR3 coding DNA: TGTGCCAGCAGCTCGAGGACCGGGACAGGGGGCGTTAACTATGGCTACACCTTC.

V is TRBV6-1 and J is TRBJ2-3; 13 bases are shared with TRBD2. Germline V gives CDR1 MNHNS, CDR2 SASEGT. The CDR3 is 21 residues long. Trimming took 2 bases from V and 3 from J; bases not matched to a gene: 17. The CDR3 DNA is TGTGCCAGCAGTGAACCATCTCCGGGGTTCCCGGGACTAGCGGGAACAGATACGCAGTATTTT. Translating it yields CASSEPSPGFPGLAGTDTQYF.

The gene calls are TRBV5-1 and TRBJ2-3; TRBD2 agrees at 9 bases. Germline loops: CDR1 SGHRS, CDR2 YFSETQ. J lost 2 bases, V lost 4 bases, and 8 bases had no gene match. The CDR3 runs 16 residues. As DNA, the CDR3 is TGCGCCAGCAGCGGCCGAGCGGGGGGACCCACAGATACGCAGTATTTT. Translating gives CASSGRAGGPTDTQYF.

The chain carries TRBV5-1 and TRBJ2-7; tentative D call: TRBD2 (5 bases). This CDR3 contains 13 residues. CDR1 is SGHRS and CDR2 is YFSETQ in the germline V gene. Deletions cut 4 bases from V and 5 bases from J, with 13 bases between. The CDR3 region has the DNA TGCGCCAGCAGCCCGTGGCGGGTTGACGAGCAGTACTTC. This gives the protein CASSPWRVDEQYF. The variable domain in full, completed from reference TRBV5-1 and TRBJ2-7, reads KAGVTQTPRYLIKTRGQQVTLSCSPISGHRSVSWYQQTPGQGLQFLFEYFSETQRNKGNFPGRFSGRQFSNSRSEMNVSTLELGDSALYLCASSPWRVDEQYFGPGTRLTVT.

The V call is TRBV5-8, the J call TRBJ2-1; 8 positions agree with TRBD2. Looked up from germline, CDR1 is SGHTS and CDR2 is YDEGEE. V was pared by 6 bases and J by 0 bases, with 11 bases of the junction left unmatched. The CDR3 runs 17 residues. The CDR3 reads CASNGFLAGSSYNEQFF. In DNA, the CDR3 is TGTGCCAGCAACGGATTCCTAGCGGGCAGCTCCTACAATGAGCAGTTCTTC.

The chain recombines TRBV19 with TRBJ1-2, with a possible D match to TRBD1 (5 bases). This CDR3 spans 15 amino acids. V dropped 5 bases and J dropped 0 bases, with 13 bases sitting between them. Germline assignment: CDR1 LNHDA and CDR2 SQIVND (reference sequence). The CDR3 loop reads CASSYAGPANYGYTF. CDR3 coding DNA: TGTGCCAGTAGTTATGCGGGGCCCGCTAACTATGGCTACACCTTC.

The chain couples TRBV18 to TRBJ2-1, with 10 positions matching TRBD1. The junction had 13 bases not matched to a gene; V was cut back by 6 bases and J by 5 bases. CDR3 length: 17 amino acids. The V gene's germline CDR1 is KGHSH and CDR2 LQKENI. This chain's CDR3 is CASSESQTGGYHNEQFF. The CDR3 DNA follows: TGTGCCAGCTCCGAGAGCCAGACAGGGGGCTACCACAATGAGCAGTTCTTC.

This chain links TRBV7-6 with TRBJ2-1, with 7 bases matching TRBD2. The CDR3 extends over 12 amino acids. The germline V gene encodes CDR1 SGHVS and CDR2 FNYEAQ. V dropped 5 bases and J dropped 13; count of bases not matched to a gene: 8. The CDR3 reads CASSPAGLGQFF. The CDR3 DNA reads TGTGCCAGCAGCCCAGCGGGGTTGGGACAGTTCTTC.

V gene TRBV12-5 combines with J gene TRBJ2-7, with D possibly matching TRBD2 (5 bases). From germline, CDR1 is LGHNT and CDR2 FRNRAP. This CDR3 has 14 residues. The germline V and J ends were trimmed by 4 bases and 2 bases, with 12 bases remaining between them. CDR3 amino acids: CASGSGLKTYEQYF. CDR3 nucleotide sequence: TGTGCTAGTGGTTCCGGACTGAAAACCTACGAGCAGTACTTC.

This clone was detected only once. This chain joins TRBV7-9 and TRBJ1-4; a possible D gene is TRBD1 (5 bases). V was pared by 2 bases and J by 8 bases, with 15 bases between. The CDR3 covers 15 residues. The germline V gene encodes CDR1 SEHNR and CDR2 FQNEAQ (reference sequence). The CDR3 spells CASSLIDSPTEKLFF. CDR3 nucleotides: TGTGCCAGCAGCTTAATAGACAGCCCCACGGAAAAACTGTTTTTT.

This chain links TRBV15 with TRBJ2-7, with TRBD1 matching 10 bases. The ends lost 5 bases at V and 2 bases at J; junction bases unmatched: 3. The CDR3 contains 14 residues. Germline V gene lookup returns CDR1 LNHNV and CDR2 YYDKDF (reference sequence). In nucleotides, the CDR3 is TGTGCCACCAGCCACGGACAGGGGGCCTACGAGCAGTACTTC. Amino acid sequence: CATSHGQGAYEQYF.

The chain is built from TRBV27 and TRBJ2-1; 8 bases line up with TRBD1. The CDR3 consists of 14 residues. V dropped 6 bases and J dropped 1; count of bases not matched to a gene: 2. From germline, CDR1 is MNHEY and CDR2 SMNVEV (reference sequence). DNA of the CDR3: TGTGCCAGCAGGGACAGGGTTTCCTACAATGAGCAGTTCTTC. It translates to CASRDRVSYNEQFF.

The chain combines TRBV29-1 with TRBJ2-2; a weak D match, TRBD1 (5 bases). The CDR3 has 14 residues. Germline V gene sequence: CDR1 SQVTM, CDR2 ANQGSEA. Trimming took off 3 bases at V and 1 base at J, with 9 bases between the two ends. The CDR3: CSVDLGQNTGELFF. The CDR3, as DNA: TGCAGCGTTGATCTTGGACAGAACACCGGGGAGCTGTTTTTT.

The rearrangement joins TRBV6-5 to TRBJ2-1, with 9 bases matching TRBD1. This CDR3 contains 13 residues. Germline CDR1 MNHEY, CDR2 SVGAGI. Trimming at V came to 5 bases and at J to 15 bases, leaving 11 bases not matched to a gene. The CDR3 DNA sequence: TGTGCCAGCAGTGAGAAACAGGGGGCGAGCCGGTTCTTC. This sequence encodes CASSEKQGASRFF.

The chain recombines TRBV7-6 with TRBJ2-1, with TRBD2 identical over 9 bases. V dropped 5 bases and J dropped 8; count of bases not matched to a gene: 10. This CDR3 has 15 amino acids. The germline V gene has CDR1 SGHVS and CDR2 FNYEAQ. The CDR3 coding sequence is TGTGCCAGCAGCCTCTCGCGGGAGGGGGCCGATGAGCAGTTCTTC. Its protein is CASSLSREGADEQFF.

The chain joins TRBV4-2 to TRBJ2-1; 7 bases map to TRBD1. Germline values: CDR1 LGHNA, CDR2 YNFKEQ. Germline trimming cut 6 bases from V and 4 bases from J; bases unmatched to any gene: 0. The CDR3 covers 12 residues. CDR3 region: CASRDRYNEQFF. Here the CDR3 DNA reads TGTGCCAGCAGGGACAGGTACAATGAGCAGTTCTTC.

The chain employs TRBV5-1 and TRBJ2-3; the match to TRBD2 covers 7 bases. Germline values: CDR1 SGHRS, CDR2 YFSETQ. V dropped 4 bases and J dropped 4; count of bases not matched to a gene: 12. CDR3 length: 16 amino acids. The DNA for the CDR3 is TGCGCCAGCAGCACCCGGGGAGGGGAGGTGTCAGATACGCAGTATTTT. This gives the protein CASSTRGGEVSDTQYF.

This clone is a singleton in its sample. The CDR3 nucleotides are TGCGCCAGCAGAAGGGGCTACAATGAGCAGTTCTTC. It is translated as CASRRGYNEQFF. The chain recombines TRBV4-1 with TRBJ2-1, with D maybe TRBD1 (5 bases). V gave up 6 bases and J gave up 3 bases, with 6 bases separating them. The CDR3 is made up of 12 amino acids. Germline loops: CDR1 MGHRA, CDR2 YSYEKL.

Note on this clone: Mismatch with germline at one junction end may stem from a read error. V gene TRBV6-1 combines with J gene TRBJ2-7; 9 nucleotides agree with TRBD2. This CDR3 spans 16 amino acids. CDR1 is MNHNS and CDR2 is SASEGT in the germline V gene. CDR3 in amino acids: CASSQARLAATREQYF. The CDR3 bases are TGTGCCAGCAGTCAAGCCAGACTAGCGGCTACGCGAGAGCAGTACTTC.

The rearrangement uses TRBV2 and TRBJ1-6; the match to TRBD1 covers 9 bases. Per germline, CDR1 SNHLY and CDR2 FYNNEI. Trimming at V came to 4 bases and at J to 7 bases, leaving 5 bases not matched to a gene. The CDR3 covers 15 residues. The CDR3, as DNA: TGTGCCAGCAGTGCTACAGGGGGCGCGAATTCACCCCTCCACTTT. Its translation: CASSATGGANSPLHF.